The 25 T cell receptor beta chains below were found in one sample sequenced in a study of blood T cell repertoires in COVID-19. Method: immunoSEQ multiplex PCR; TCRdb's copy keeps in-frame clones and lacks some. The sample comprises 200,000 to 250,000 clones, 85% of which are singletons, and roughly a sixth rests with the top ten. Sample: PBMCs or T cells enriched from blood (not recorded which). Source of these receptors: a man aged 35 to 55 who had recovered from COVID-19.

This rearrangement joins TRBV19 to TRBJ1-5; TRBD1 aligns across 12 bases. With V trimmed by 6 bases and J by 4 bases, 25 bases remained unmatched. The V gene's germline CDR1 is LNHDA and CDR2 SQIVND (reference sequence). The CDR3 length is 22 residues. The chain's CDR3 is CASSLSFFAGQGAGVPNQPQHF. DNA for the CDR3: TGTGCCAGTAGCCTCTCATTTTTTGCGGGACAGGGGGCAGGGGTCCCGAATCAGCCCCAGCATTTT.

The chain joins TRBV5-6 to TRBJ2-7; D remains ambiguous. Germline loops: CDR1 SGHDT, CDR2 YYEEEE. Between the trimmed V and J ends, which lost 2 bases and 3 bases, there was a span of 9 bases. The CDR3 covers 13 residues. CDR3 nucleotide sequence: TGTGCCAGCAGCTTAAACCCAGACTACGAGCAGTACTTC. It encodes CASSLNPDYEQYF.

V gene TRBV19 combines with J gene TRBJ1-5; D perhaps matches TRBD1 (5 bases). Germline values: CDR1 LNHDA, CDR2 SQIVND (reference sequence). The V end lost 3 bases, the J end lost 3 bases, and 12 bases lay between the germline ends. This CDR3 region has 15 residues. The CDR3 DNA sequence: TGTGCCAGTAGTATTCTATCCAGGGCCAATCAGCCCCAGCATTTT. It yields the protein CASSILSRANQPQHF.

The rearrangement uses TRBV5-1 and TRBJ1-1, with 7 bases that match TRBD1. The trim removed 6 bases at V and 6 bases at J, leaving 11 bases unmatched. The CDR3 runs 14 residues. CDR1 and CDR2 (germline): SGHRS, YFSETQ. CDR3 sequence reads: CASNPGQEGAEAFF. DNA for the CDR3: TGCGCCAGCAACCCTGGACAGGAGGGCGCTGAAGCTTTCTTT.

This clone came up once. The genes are TRBV9 and TRBJ2-3; 9 nucleotides align to TRBD1. In germline, CDR1 is SGDLS, CDR2 YYNGEE. This CDR3 has 16 amino acids. Trimming cost V 2 bases and J 6 bases; bases outside gene matches: 10. CDR3 in DNA: TGTGCCAGCAGCGTCCATACAGGGGGCGGTTTTGATACGCAGTATTTT. Amino acid sequence: CASSVHTGGGFDTQYF.

The chain carries TRBV6-5 and TRBJ1-1, with D possibly being TRBD1 (5 bases). V was shortened by 8 bases and J by 6 bases, with 16 bases between the two germline ends. CDR1 MNHEY and CDR2 SVGAGI come from the germline V gene. The CDR3 runs to 13 residues. CDR3 protein: CASAPQGISEAFF. As DNA, the CDR3 is TGTGCCAGCGCCCCCCAGGGTATCTCTGAAGCTTTCTTT.

The CDR3 loop reads CASTLAGGRYEQYF. The CDR3, as DNA: TGTGCCAGCACCCTAGCGGGAGGCCGCTACGAGCAGTACTTC. The V gene is TRBV6-6, the J gene TRBJ2-7, with 11 positions matching TRBD2. The CDR3 runs 14 residues. The V segment lost 7 bases and the J segment 3 bases; nucleotides outside the gene matches: 5. From germline, CDR1 is MNHNY and CDR2 SVGAGI (reference sequence).

This clone was detected ten times or more. The chain carries TRBV18 and TRBJ1-1, with 10 bases that match TRBD1. With 3 bases clipped from V and 1 base from J, the junction kept 5 bases outside the gene matches. The CDR3 totals 16 residues. Germline V CDR1 and CDR2: KGHSH, LQKENI. Written as DNA, the CDR3 is TGTGCCAGCTCACCGCGGGACAGGGGATCGAACACTGAAGCTTTCTTT. It is translated as CASSPRDRGSNTEAFF.

The CDR3 is CASSLWGESSYNEQFF. The CDR3 nucleotides read TGTGCCAGCAGCTTATGGGGGGAGAGCTCCTACAATGAGCAGTTCTTC. The J gene is TRBJ2-1, the V gene TRBV7-3, with D perhaps TRBD2 (6 bases). Germline V gene lookup returns CDR1 SGHTA and CDR2 FQGTGA. Trimming pared 2 bases from V and 0 bases from J, leaving 11 bases between. This CDR3 is built from 16 residues.

The J gene is TRBJ2-1, the V gene TRBV30; D unresolved. CDR3 length: 11 amino acids. The V gene's germline CDR1 is GTSNPN and CDR2 SVGIG (reference sequence). Trimming stripped 4 bases from V and 4 bases from J, with 5 bases between. The CDR3 protein is CAWNGYNEQFF. The CDR3 coding sequence is TGTGCCTGGAACGGGTACAATGAGCAGTTCTTC.

This clone was picked up a small number of times. V gene TRBV7-9 combines with J gene TRBJ1-2; TRBD1 agrees at 7 bases. CDR1 SEHNR and CDR2 FQNEAQ come from the germline V gene (reference sequence). V gave up 5 bases and J gave up 5 bases; unmatched junction bases: 5. CDR3 size: 13 residues. DNA of the CDR3: TGTGCCAGCAGCCCGCCGGGACAGTATGGCTACACCTTC. Amino acids: CASSPPGQYGYTF.

This chain links TRBV10-3 with TRBJ2-7, with 8 positions matching TRBD2. Looked up from germline, CDR1 is ENHRY and CDR2 is SYGVKD. The CDR3 extends over 13 amino acids. With 3 bases clipped from V and 6 bases from J, the junction kept 4 bases outside the gene matches. The CDR3 nucleotides read TGTGCCATCAGTGAACGGGAGGGCCTCGAGCAGTACTTC. It specifies CAISEREGLEQYF.

The chain uses TRBV6-2 or TRBV6-3 and TRBJ2-1; D perhaps matches TRBD2 (6 bases). The CDR3 is made up of 14 amino acids. Between the trimmed V and J ends, which lost 6 bases and 5 bases, there was a span of 14 bases. The germline V gene encodes CDR1 MNHEY and CDR2 SVGEGT. CDR3 nucleotides: TGTGCCAGCAGCCCCTTTAGCGGCGACAATGAGCAGTTCTTC. This codes for CASSPFSGDNEQFF.

The chain recombines TRBV6-5 with TRBJ2-3; a weak D match, TRBD1 (6 bases). The CDR3 has 13 amino acids. Germline CDR1 and CDR2: MNHEY and SVGAGI. Trimming stripped 7 bases from V and 3 bases from J, with 11 bases between. The CDR3 DNA reads TGTGCCAGCAAGTACAGGGTAACAGATACGCAGTATTTT. The encoded protein is CASKYRVTDTQYF.

CDR3 amino acids: CATSRSRTGNYEQYF. CDR3 nucleotides: TGTGCCACCAGCAGATCTCGGACAGGGAACTACGAGCAGTACTTC. The chain recombines TRBV15 with TRBJ2-7, with 8 bases identical to TRBD1. The CDR3 spans 15 residues. Germline CDR1 LNHNV, CDR2 YYDKDF (reference sequence). J lost 3 bases, V lost 2 bases, and 6 bases had no gene match.

This chain joins TRBV5-1 and TRBJ1-4; 7 positions match TRBD1. Germline V gene sequence: CDR1 SGHRS, CDR2 YFSETQ. With 7 bases clipped from V and 0 bases from J, the junction kept 12 bases outside the gene matches. The CDR3 runs to 17 residues. CDR3 nucleotide sequence: TGCGCCAGCCGAACCTCTCCAGGGGGAGCAACTAATGAAAAACTGTTTTTT. This codes for CASRTSPGGATNEKLFF.

This chain joins TRBV10-1 and TRBJ2-2; TRBD2 agrees at 14 bases. Germline CDR1 is WNHNN and CDR2 is SYGVQD (reference sequence). There are 17 residues in the CDR3. Germline trimming cut 10 bases from V and 2 bases from J; bases unmatched to any gene: 9. This CDR3 is CANPGTSGSSNTGELFF. Here the CDR3 DNA reads TGCGCCAACCCCGGGACTAGCGGGAGTAGTAACACCGGGGAGCTGTTTTTT.

This sequence joins TRBV10-3 and TRBJ1-6; 9 bases line up with TRBD1. Germline values: CDR1 ENHRY, CDR2 SYGVKD. There are 15 residues in the CDR3. V gave up 6 bases and J gave up 10 bases; unmatched junction bases: 10. This chain's CDR3 is CAISLTTGGDSPLHF. The CDR3 DNA follows: TGTGCCATCAGCCTAACGACAGGGGGAGACTCACCCCTCCACTTT.

The chain couples TRBV19 to TRBJ1-5, with a tentative D call TRBD1 (5 bases). Trimming took off 5 bases at V and 6 bases at J, with 20 bases between the two ends. The CDR3 has 16 amino acids. Germline V CDR1 and CDR2: LNHDA, SQIVND (reference sequence). DNA of the CDR3: TGTGCCAGTAGTTCCCACCCAGGGTCTGGGCCTCAGCCCCAGCATTTT. This gives the protein CASSSHPGSGPQPQHF.

CDR3 loop: CASSLGPIPGDTQYF. The CDR3 DNA reads TGTGCCAGCAGCTTAGGTCCGATCCCCGGAGATACGCAGTATTTT. The chain combines TRBV11-2 with TRBJ2-3; D not resolved. The CDR3 totals 15 residues. V lost 1 base, J lost 5 bases, and 13 bases lay in between. Germline V CDR1 and CDR2: SGHAT, FQNNGV.

V usage is TRBV7-9 and J usage is TRBJ1-2, with 7 bases that match TRBD1. Trimming removed 5 bases from V and 4 bases from J; junction bases left unmatched: 10. Per germline, CDR1 SEHNR and CDR2 FQNEAQ (reference sequence). The CDR3 contains 15 residues. The DNA for the CDR3 is TGTGCCAGCAGCCTACGGACAGGAGGGATCTATGGCTACACCTTC. Protein sequence: CASSLRTGGIYGYTF.

The chain uses TRBV5-1 and TRBJ1-1; D unclear. With 0 bases removed from V and 5 bases from J, the gap between germline ends came to 8 bases. CDR3 size: 13 residues. The germline CDR1 and CDR2 sequences are SGHRS and YFSETQ. This CDR3 reads CASSLDGMTEAFF. DNA for the CDR3: TGCGCCAGCAGCTTGGACGGGATGACTGAAGCTTTCTTT.

V is TRBV4-1 and J is TRBJ1-6; D is ambiguous. CDR3 length: 16 residues. Germline CDR1 and CDR2: MGHRA and YSYEKL. V lost 4 bases and J lost 8, with 18 bases in between. The CDR3 protein is CASSLEPTRTDSPLHF. CDR3 DNA sequence: TGCGCCAGCAGCCTCGAACCGACACGCACCGATTCACCCCTCCACTTT.

This clone was seen once. The chain has TRBV11-2 and TRBJ2-7; D possibly corresponds to TRBD2 (5 bases). Germline CDR1 reads SGHAT; CDR2 reads FQNNGV. Trimming removed 6 bases at V and 3 bases at J, with 15 bases between. This CDR3 contains 14 residues. CDR3 residues: CASSLDRGLYEQYF. Written as DNA, the CDR3 is TGTGCCAGCAGTCTTGATCGTGGACTCTACGAGCAGTACTTC.

This clone was recorded only once. This CDR3 is CASSSGTGLDEQYF. CDR3 DNA: TGTGCCAGCAGCTCCGGGACAGGGCTTGACGAGCAGTACTTC. This chain connects TRBV13 to TRBJ2-7; 9 positions agree with TRBD1. Germline V CDR1 and CDR2: PRHDT, FYEKMQ (reference sequence). Losses at the gene ends were 4 bases for V and 5 bases for J; bases not matched to a gene: 6. CDR3 size: 14 residues.